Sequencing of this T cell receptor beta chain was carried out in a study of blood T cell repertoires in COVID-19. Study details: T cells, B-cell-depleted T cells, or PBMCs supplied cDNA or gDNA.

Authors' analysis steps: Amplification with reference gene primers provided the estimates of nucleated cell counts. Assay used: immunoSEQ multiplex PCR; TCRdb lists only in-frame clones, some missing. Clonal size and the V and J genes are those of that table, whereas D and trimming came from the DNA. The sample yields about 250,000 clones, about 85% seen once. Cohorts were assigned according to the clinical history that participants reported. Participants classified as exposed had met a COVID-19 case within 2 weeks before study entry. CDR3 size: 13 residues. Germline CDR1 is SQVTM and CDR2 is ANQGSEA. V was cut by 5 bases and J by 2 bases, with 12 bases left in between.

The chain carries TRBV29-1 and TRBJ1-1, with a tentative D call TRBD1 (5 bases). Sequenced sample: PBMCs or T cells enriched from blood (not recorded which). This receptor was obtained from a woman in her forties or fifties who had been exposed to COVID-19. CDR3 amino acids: CSVQGHINTEAFF. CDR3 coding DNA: TGCAGCGTTCAAGGACACATCAACACTGAAGCTTTCTTT.